This TCR beta chain was captured in a study of cytomegalovirus exposure and HLA in healthy donors. On the study more broadly: Out of about 179 million T cells, an earlier analysis found around 110 million unique TCR beta sequences in total. The study, taken as a whole, reports: Through in vitro validation, three CMV-associated chains were shown to be specific for CMV antigens. Accounts indicate the classifier identified cytomegalovirus status with strong specificity and sensitivity.

The germline CDR1 and CDR2 sequences are LGHNT and FRNRAP. V gave up 5 bases and J gave up 7 bases, with 27 bases separating them. The CDR3 is 18 residues long. Only a few counts were recorded for this clone. As yet, its antigen is unknown. Primers: 60 Vbeta forward and 13 Jbeta reverse. Sequenced by immunoSEQ multiplex PCR; TCRdb stores in-frame clones only, minus some. The sample records roughly 180,000 clones, 60% to 85% being singletons. Input material: PBMCs. This rearrangement joins TRBV12-5 to TRBJ2-1, with a weak D call TRBD1 (6 bases). This receptor was obtained from a man between 18 and 29 years old in good health and CMV-seronegative. CDR3: CASGHTGTMIAVRNEQFF. In DNA form, the CDR3 reads TGTGCTAGTGGTCATACCGGGACAATGATTGCGGTCAGGAATGAGCAGTTCTTC.